Following are 10 T cell receptor beta chains from one sample sequenced in a study of regulatory T cells in long-lasting Graves disease. Building the TCR beta libraries relied on iRepertoire HTBI primers, and CDR3 regions underwent Arm-PCR. One entry per CDR3 protein, called by TCRdb with MiXCR from the multiplex PCR reads. The repertoire holds 350,000 to 450,000 distinct CDR3 sequences, with roughly 25% as singletons. Time point denoted: persistent/refractory GD, antithyroid drugs over 5 years with positive TRAb. PBMC-extracted RNA yielded the TCR library. The sample in question was peripheral blood mononuclear cells (PBMCs), obtained when the disease was refractory, from a patient treated with antithyroid drugs. The receptor source for this set is a woman aged 40 to 50 with Graves disease.

This clonotype was found many times. The chain joins TRBV3-1 to TRBJ1-2; 12 bases align to TRBD1. This CDR3 spans 16 amino acids. CDR1 and CDR2 from the germline V gene are LGHDT and YNNKEL (reference sequence). The trim removed 1 base at V and 4 bases at J, leaving 4 bases unmatched. The CDR3 region has the DNA TGTGCCAGCAGCCAAGTTGGGACAGGGGGCGGCTATGGCTACACCTTC. It specifies CASSQVGTGGGYGYTF.

This clonotype was seen only a few times. The chain carries TRBV5-6 and TRBJ2-5, with TRBD2 matching over 11 bases. The CDR3 covers 16 residues. V dropped 0 bases and J dropped 0; count of bases not matched to a gene: 1. In germline, CDR1 is SGHDT, CDR2 YYEEEE. This CDR3 is CASSLGTSGYQETQYF. The CDR3 coding sequence is TGTGCCAGCAGCTTGGGGACTAGCGGGTACCAAGAGACCCAGTACTTC. The whole variable domain, remainder taken from reference TRBV5-6 and TRBJ2-5, is DAGVTQSPTHLIKTRGQQVTLRCSPKSGHDTVSWYQQALGQGPQFIFQYYEEEERQRGNFPDRFSGHQFPNYSSELNVNALLLGDSALYLCASSLGTSGYQETQYFGPGTRLLVL.

This clonotype came up a few times. V is TRBV11-2 and J is TRBJ2-7; D is perhaps TRBD2 (6 bases). Per germline, CDR1 SGHAT and CDR2 FQNNGV. The CDR3 length is 16 residues. The ends were cut back, 2 bases at V and 0 bases at J, with 14 bases in the middle. CDR3 bases: TGTGCCAGCAGCTTAATTGGGGGGACCAGCTCCTACGAGCAGTACTTC. Residues: CASSLIGGTSSYEQYF.

The chain combines TRBV20-1 with TRBJ2-4; 13 bases match TRBD2. V lost 6 bases, J lost 6 bases, and 5 bases stayed unmatched. Germline V gives CDR1 DFQATT, CDR2 SNEGSKA (reference sequence). The CDR3 has 14 amino acids. The CDR3 region is CSAPGTSGINIQYF. CDR3 nucleotide sequence: TGCAGTGCCCCCGGGACTAGCGGGATAAACATTCAGTACTTC.

This clonotype occurred a few times. This chain connects TRBV5-6 to TRBJ1-1; TRBD1 might be the D (5 bases). The CDR3 is made up of 15 amino acids. Germline CDR1 and CDR2: SGHDT and YYEEEE. The V end was cut by 4 bases, the J end by 2 bases, with 15 bases between. CDR3 region: CASSGQGRGNTEAFF. The CDR3 region has the DNA TGTGCCAGCAGCGGTCAGGGACGGGGAAACACTGAAGCTTTCTTT.

This clonotype was found many times. The V gene is TRBV16, the J gene TRBJ1-1, with D hard to call. Germline CDR1 KGHSY, CDR2 FQNENV. CDR3 length equals 13 residues. V was pared by 1 base and J by 2 bases, with 5 bases between. CDR3 nucleotide sequence: TGTGCCAGCAGCCAATTACCTAACACTGAAGCTTTCTTT. It codes for CASSQLPNTEAFF.

This clonotype has only a few counts. The J gene is TRBJ1-5, the V gene TRBV27; TRBD1 agrees at 7 bases. Unmatched junction bases numbered 11, after V lost 0 bases and J lost 6 bases. CDR3 length: 17 amino acids. The germline gives CDR1 MNHEY, CDR2 SMNVEV (reference sequence). CDR3 bases: TGTGCCAGCAGTTTATCTCGCCGACAGGGTTTTGGTCAGCCCCAGCATTTT. It encodes CASSLSRRQGFGQPQHF.

This clonotype was counted many times. The chain couples TRBV2 to TRBJ2-4; D may be TRBD1 (5 bases). Trimming cost V 5 bases and J 2 bases, with 16 bases left between them. In germline, CDR1 is SNHLY, CDR2 FYNNEI. The CDR3 sequence is 16 residues long. This CDR3 reads CASSWSGPLTKNIQYF. The CDR3 region has the DNA TGTGCCAGCAGTTGGTCAGGGCCCTTAACCAAAAACATTCAGTACTTC.

This clonotype was seen once. The chain carries TRBV10-3 and TRBJ1-1, with 10 bases aligning to TRBD1. Germline V gives CDR1 ENHRY, CDR2 SYGVKD. V shed 2 bases and J 1 base; nucleotides not matched to a gene: 10. CDR3 size: 18 residues. The CDR3 DNA reads TGTGCCATCAGTGAGAGAATGGGACAGGGGACCCCGAACACTGAAGCTTTCTTT. Translated, it gives CAISERMGQGTPNTEAFF.

Concerning this clonotype itself: The junction shows a germline mismatch at one end, possibly a read error. V is TRBV7-9 and J is TRBJ1-4, with 8 nucleotides matching TRBD1. The germline V gene encodes CDR1 SEHNR and CDR2 FQNEAQ (reference sequence). The CDR3 contains 16 residues. For the CDR3, the DNA is TGTGCCAACAGCTTATCAGGGGGCGGAACTAATGAAAAACTGTTTTTT. This sequence encodes CANSLSGGGTNEKLFF. Using reference TRBV7-9 and TRBJ1-4 for the parts outside the CDR3, the full variable domain is DTGVSQNPRHKITKRGQNVTFRCDPISEHNRLYWYRQTLGQGPEFLTYFQNEAQLEKSRLLSDRFSAERPKGSFSTLEIQRTEQGDSAMYLCANSLSGGGTNEKLFFGSGTQLSVL.